The 22 T cell receptor beta chains listed next were all sequenced from one sample in a study of cytotoxic CD8 clonotypes in ibrutinib-treated CLL. Profiling relied on immunoSEQ multiplex PCR, and the TCRdb table lists in-frame clones only, not all of them. The sample records 35,000 to 40,000 clones, about two thirds being singletons. The sequencing used PBMCs, collected at disease progression, from a patient treated with ibrutinib. These receptors all stem from a human donor with chronic lymphocytic leukemia.

On this clone: The conserved closing phenylalanine or tryptophan is absent in this CDR3, likely reflecting a read error. It is unclear where the CDR3 begins or ends on the DNA, so no DNA is shown, and the CDR3 is as TCRdb lists it. This chain uses TRBV6-4 with TRBJ1-1; the table's D call TRBD1 went unverified against the DNA. Germline CDR1 and CDR2: MRHNA and SNTAGT. The CDR3 region is 8 residues in length, termini included. CDR3 sequence: CASSQGWV.

This chain links TRBV6-1 with TRBJ2-7; D uncertain. Trimming took off 4 bases at V and 2 bases at J, with 9 bases between the two ends. CDR3 length equals 13 residues. Germline V gives CDR1 MNHNS, CDR2 SASEGT. Here the CDR3 reads CASSVAGTYEQYF. CDR3 DNA: TGTGCCAGCAGTGTTGCAGGTACCTACGAGCAGTACTTC.

This clone is a singleton in its sample. V gene TRBV7-9 combines with J gene TRBJ2-1; 8 bases align to TRBD2. The CDR3 runs to 16 residues. Germline V CDR1 and CDR2: SEHNR, FQNEAQ (reference sequence). The V gene end was trimmed by 5 bases and the J gene end by 4 bases; junction bases not matched to a gene: 10. CDR3 nucleotides: TGTGCCAGCAGCCCGTCTAGCGGGCGGTCTTACAATGAGCAGTTCTTC. It yields the protein CASSPSSGRSYNEQFF.

V and J are TRBV2 and TRBJ1-6, with D unresolved. V lost 11 bases, J lost 3 bases, and 14 bases lay in between. The length of the CDR3 is 14 residues. CDR1 SNHLY and CDR2 FYNNEI come from the germline V gene. CDR3 nucleotide sequence: TGTGCCTCTCGAGAGGGCCTCTATAATTCACCCCTCCACTTT. Translating gives CASREGLYNSPLHF.

The genes are TRBV5-5 and TRBJ2-1; weak D call: TRBD1 (5 bases). Germline assignment: CDR1 SGHKS and CDR2 YYEKEE (reference sequence). The CDR3 consists of 13 residues. V lost 3 bases to trimming and J lost 15 bases, with 19 bases between them. In nucleotides, the CDR3 is TGTGCCAGCAGCTCCGCAGGGCTAGGCTCACCGTTCTTC. The encoded protein is CASSSAGLGSPFF.

This chain uses TRBV7-8 with TRBJ2-7; TRBD1 matches 8 bases. The CDR3 totals 14 residues. V shed 3 bases, J shed 7 bases, and the junction held 8 bases outside the gene matches. Germline V gene lookup returns CDR1 SGHVS and CDR2 FQNEAQ. CDR3 sequence: CASSFQGAQGEQYF. In DNA, the CDR3 is TGTGCCAGCAGCTTTCAGGGGGCGCAGGGAGAGCAGTACTTC.

The chain has TRBV9 and TRBJ1-1, with TRBD1 as a possible D gene (6 bases). V shed 3 bases and J shed 5 bases, with 11 bases lying between them. This CDR3 is built from 13 residues. Per germline, CDR1 SGDLS and CDR2 YYNGEE. The DNA for the CDR3 is TGTGCCAGCAGCGCACAGGGAATGACTGAAGCTTTCTTT. Protein: CASSAQGMTEAFF.

This chain uses TRBV6-1 with TRBJ1-6; 10 nucleotides align to TRBD1. Germline trimming cut 4 bases from V and 6 bases from J; bases unmatched to any gene: 0. The length of the CDR3 is 14 residues. CDR1 and CDR2 from the germline V gene are MNHNS and SASEGT. The CDR3 region has the DNA TGTGCCAGCAGTGGGACAGGGGGTAATTCACCCCTCCACTTT. Translating gives CASSGTGGNSPLHF.

The chain employs TRBV4-1 and TRBJ2-3; D remains ambiguous. The length of the CDR3 is 16 residues. V dropped 1 base and J dropped 2 bases, with 13 bases sitting between them. Germline-derived CDR1 and CDR2 are MGHRA and YSYEKL. DNA of the CDR3: TGCGCCAGCAGCCAAGTTGGGCAGGCCCCCACAGATACGCAGTATTTT. Protein product: CASSQVGQAPTDTQYF.

The rearrangement joins TRBV25-1 to TRBJ1-1; D is perhaps TRBD1 (5 bases). Deletions cut 8 bases from V and 0 bases from J, with 16 bases between. The CDR3 spans 15 residues. Germline loops: CDR1 MGHDK, CDR2 SYGVNS. CDR3 sequence reads: CASCGVGRMNTEAFF. CDR3 coding DNA: TGTGCCAGCTGCGGAGTGGGACGGATGAACACTGAAGCTTTCTTT.

The J gene is TRBJ1-5, the V gene TRBV4-2; 8 bases line up with TRBD1. Germline CDR1 LGHNA, CDR2 YNFKEQ. This CDR3 is 16 amino acids long. V shed 0 bases and J 6 bases; nucleotides not matched to a gene: 7. The CDR3 coding sequence is TGTGCCAGCAGCCAAGAAATGGACAGGGTAGGTCAGCCCCAGCATTTT. Translation gives CASSQEMDRVGQPQHF.

This clone was observed at least ten times. The genes are TRBV6-5 and TRBJ1-1; D perhaps matches TRBD1 (5 bases). Germline-derived CDR1 and CDR2 are MNHEY and SVGAGI. V was clipped by 7 bases and J by 4 bases, with 16 bases between them. The CDR3 covers 14 residues. For the CDR3, the DNA is TGTGCCAGCACCCCATCGGGGGGTGGCACTGAAGCTTTCTTT. Translation: CASTPSGGGTEAFF.

The V call is TRBV27, the J call TRBJ2-5; possible D gene TRBD1, 7 bases. The germline gives CDR1 MNHEY, CDR2 SMNVEV (reference sequence). V was trimmed by 4 bases and J by 5 bases, leaving 17 bases between them. The CDR3 has 15 residues. This CDR3 reads CASSSQQGRRETQYF. In nucleotides, the CDR3 is TGTGCCAGCAGTTCTCAACAGGGGAGGCGGGAGACCCAGTACTTC.

This clone was counted once. The chain is built from TRBV7-2 and TRBJ2-2; 11 bases align to TRBD1. From germline, CDR1 is SGHTA and CDR2 FQGNSA. Losses at the gene ends were 2 bases for V and 5 bases for J; bases not matched to a gene: 4. The CDR3 sequence is 16 residues long. The CDR3 DNA follows: TGTGCCAGCAGCTTAAGGACAGGGGGCGGTACCGGGGAGCTGTTTTTT. Encoded protein: CASSLRTGGGTGELFF.

The chain employs TRBV7-9 and TRBJ2-7; D might be TRBD1 (6 bases). V was trimmed by 3 bases and J by 1 base, leaving 10 bases between them. This CDR3 has 14 residues. Per germline, CDR1 SEHNR and CDR2 FQNEAQ (reference sequence). CDR3 coding DNA: TGTGCCAGCAGCTTTACAGGGTTGTCCTACGAGCAGTACTTC. Translating gives CASSFTGLSYEQYF.

This clone was found a few times. The chain uses TRBV5-6 and TRBJ2-7, with D unresolved. This CDR3 is 14 amino acids long. Per the germline V gene, CDR1 is SGHDT and CDR2 is YYEEEE. V gave up 4 bases and J gave up 1 base, with 12 bases separating them. The CDR3 DNA follows: TGTGCCAGCAGCCCTGGGGTAGGGTCCTACGAGCAGTACTTC. This gives the protein CASSPGVGSYEQYF.

This clone was recorded only once. J is TRBJ1-4 and V is TRBV6-5; D is uncertain. CDR1 and CDR2 from the germline V gene are MNHEY and SVGAGI. The ends were cut back, 5 bases at V and 8 bases at J, with 6 bases in the middle. The CDR3 is 11 amino acids. Written as DNA, the CDR3 is TGTGCCAGCAGTGAATTCGAAAAACTGTTTTTT. Translating gives CASSEFEKLFF.

This clone was recorded once. V is TRBV2 and J is TRBJ1-5, with 8 bases fitting TRBD1. The CDR3 length is 13 residues. Trimming removed 11 bases from V and 3 bases from J; junction bases left unmatched: 6. Germline assignment: CDR1 SNHLY and CDR2 FYNNEI. The CDR3 loop reads CASAGQANQPQHF. In DNA form, the CDR3 reads TGTGCCTCAGCGGGACAGGCCAATCAGCCCCAGCATTTT.

The chain couples TRBV7-6 to TRBJ2-1; D perhaps matches TRBD2 (5 bases). Per the germline V gene, CDR1 is SGHVS and CDR2 is FNYEAQ. The CDR3 sequence is 15 residues long. V lost 5 bases, J lost 0 bases, and 11 bases lay in between. The CDR3 loop reads CASSPRASSYNEQFF. The CDR3 DNA reads as TGTGCCAGCAGCCCGCGGGCCAGCTCCTACAATGAGCAGTTCTTC.

The chain is built from TRBV5-1 and TRBJ2-6; 10 bases line up with TRBD1. Losses at the gene ends were 0 bases for V and 0 bases for J; bases not matched to a gene: 15. The CDR3 runs to 22 residues. CDR1 SGHRS and CDR2 YFSETQ come from the germline V gene. The CDR3 protein is CASSLVWKDRGKYYSGANVLTF. DNA of the CDR3: TGCGCCAGCAGCTTGGTCTGGAAGGACAGGGGGAAATATTACTCTGGGGCCAACGTCCTGACTTTC.

The chain has TRBV5-4 and TRBJ2-5; D is perhaps TRBD1 (7 bases). V was shortened by 4 bases and J by 4 bases, with 17 bases between the two germline ends. This CDR3 has 15 amino acids. Germline lookup yields CDR1 SGHNT and CDR2 YYREEE (reference sequence). CDR3 in DNA: TGTGCCAGCAGCAAGAATCGACAGGGAGGAGAGACCCAGTACTTC. Its translation: CASSKNRQGGETQYF.

The chain couples TRBV7-9 to TRBJ1-1; D is ambiguous. The CDR3 is 12 residues long. CDR1 and CDR2 (germline): SEHNR, FQNEAQ (reference sequence). Between the trimmed V and J ends, which lost 5 bases and 1 base, there was a span of 5 bases. CDR3 nucleotide sequence: TGTGCCAGCAGCCCACAGAACACTGAAGCTTTCTTT. Translating it yields CASSPQNTEAFF.